These T cell receptor beta chains were read from a single sample in a study of blood T cell repertoires in COVID-19. Repertoires were generated with immunoSEQ multiplex PCR, while TCRdb's copy carries only in-frame clones and drops some. In the table there are roughly 230,000 clones, nearly 90% of which are singletons. Sequenced material: peripheral blood. The receptors originated from a human donor in a cohort sampled during active COVID-19. The CDR3 runs from the conserved cysteine through the conserved F or W. The D gene is left open where the match is weak. Clone size appears in some rows only: once, few, many, or a class for an expanded clone.

CDR3 DNA	CDR3 protein	D gene	J gene	V gene	clone size
TGTGCCAGCAGGCCAGGACAGGGGAATCAGCCCCAGCATTTT	CASRPGQGNQPQHF	TRBD1	TRBJ1-5	TRBV5-8	-
TGTGCCAGCAGTGAGGAGGGGGGGGGTCGGAATGAGCAGTTCTTC	CASSEEGGGRNEQFF	-	TRBJ2-1	TRBV6-4	-
TGCGCCAGCAGCCCGCGGGGACAGCTCTACGAGCAGTACTTC	CASSPRGQLYEQYF	-	TRBJ2-7	TRBV5-1	-
TGTGCCAGCACCAAACCCTGGACAGATTCGGATGGCTACACCTTC	CASTKPWTDSDGYTF	-	TRBJ1-2	TRBV2	-
TGTGCCAGTAACCATAGAGGGGGACCAATCTACGAGCAGTACTTC	CASNHRGGPIYEQYF	-	TRBJ2-7	TRBV11-2	-
TGCGCCCGCGCTCCCACAGGGAGCTCCTACGAGCAGTACTTC	CARAPTGSSYEQYF	-	TRBJ2-7	TRBV10-1	-
TGTGCCAGCAGCTTGACCCAAGGGGGCGCCGGGTACGAGCAGTACTTC	CASSLTQGGAGYEQYF	TRBD1	TRBJ2-7	TRBV11-2	-
TGTGCCAGCCGAGTAGACTTCGGGGTTTCAAGCTATGGCTACACCTTC	CASRVDFGVSSYGYTF	-	TRBJ1-2	TRBV5-4	-
TGCGCCAGCAGTCTCATCCACTTT	CASSLIHF	-	TRBJ1-6	TRBV23-1	-
TGTGCCACCAGCAGAGATCGGGTCGTTACTCGCGAGCAGTACTTC	CATSRDRVVTREQYF	-	TRBJ2-7	TRBV15	once
TGTGCCAGCAGCCCCCGAACAGGGGGCAATCAGCCCCAGCATTTT	CASSPRTGGNQPQHF	TRBD1	TRBJ1-5	TRBV7-2	once
TGTGCCAGCAAATCCACAGGGGGCGCTTCGTACGAGCAGTACTTC	CASKSTGGASYEQYF	TRBD1	TRBJ2-7	TRBV2	-
TGTGCCACCAGCAGAGATCTAGACGAGCAGTACTTC	CATSRDLDEQYF	-	TRBJ2-7	TRBV15	-
TGTGCCAGCAGTTTGGGACAGCGCATGAACACTGAAGCTTTCTTT	CASSLGQRMNTEAFF	TRBD1	TRBJ1-1	TRBV28	-
TGTGCTAGTGGTTTACGGGTCCTTTCTCTTAACTATGGCTACACCTTC	CASGLRVLSLNYGYTF	-	TRBJ1-2	TRBV12-5	-
TGTGCCAGCAGCCGAGACAGGGCCCAAGAGACCCAGTACTTC	CASSRDRAQETQYF	TRBD1	TRBJ2-5	TRBV7-9	-
TGTGCCAGCAGTGAACCGGGACAGCCTCTCTATGGCTACACCTTC	CASSEPGQPLYGYTF	TRBD1	TRBJ1-2	TRBV25-1	once
TGTGCCAGCAGCTTAGTGGCGGGGGCCAATCAGCCCCAGCATTTT	CASSLVAGANQPQHF	-	TRBJ1-5	TRBV7-2	-
TGTGCCAGAAGCTTTAGTATTTGCACTGAAGCTTTCTTT	CARSFSICTEAFF	-	TRBJ1-1	TRBV5-3	-
TGTGCCAGCAGCCCGGGGGATGAAAAACTGTTTTTT	CASSPGDEKLFF	-	TRBJ1-4	TRBV6-5	-
TGTGCCAGCAGCCCTGTGCGGGCAGCTCTATTTGGCTACACCTTC	CASSPVRAALFGYTF	-	TRBJ1-2	TRBV7-8	-
TGTGCCAGTAGTAATGGACAGGGGGCGCGTGAGCAGTACTTC	CASSNGQGAREQYF	TRBD1	TRBJ2-7	TRBV19	once
TGTGCCAGCAGCTTAGGCGGGAATTTTGGGTTTTTT	CASSLGGNFGFF	-	TRBJ2-2	TRBV7-2	few
TGTGCCAGCAGCTTGATTCCCGGACAGGGGCGGAATTCACCCCTCCACTTT	CASSLIPGQGRNSPLHF	TRBD1	TRBJ1-6	TRBV7-6	-
TGTGCCAGTAGTATAACAGGGCTGAACCCTGAAGCTTTCTTT	CASSITGLNPEAFF	-	TRBJ1-1	TRBV19	once
TGTGCCAGCAGCTCGGGGACTAGCGGGGGTTACGAGCAGTACTTC	CASSSGTSGGYEQYF	TRBD2	TRBJ2-7	TRBV9	-
TGTGCCAGCAGCGCCTACCGGGACAGTCTCTATGGCTACACCTTC	CASSAYRDSLYGYTF	TRBD1	TRBJ1-2	TRBV9	-
TGTGCCAGCAGCCAGAGAACAGAAATGAACACTGAAGCTTTCTTT	CASSQRTEMNTEAFF	-	TRBJ1-1	TRBV3-1/TRBV3-2	-
TGTGCCAGCAGTTTATTGGGGCACGGTAGTGGCACTGAAGCTTTCTTT	CASSLLGHGSGTEAFF	-	TRBJ1-1	TRBV27	-
TGCGCCAGCAGCCAAGGTATTGACAGGTCGGGGGAGCAGTACTTC	CASSQGIDRSGEQYF	-	TRBJ2-7	TRBV4-3	-
TGTGCCAGCAGCCCAGGCAGGGGCTACACCTTC	CASSPGRGYTF	-	TRBJ1-2	TRBV12-3/TRBV12-4	-